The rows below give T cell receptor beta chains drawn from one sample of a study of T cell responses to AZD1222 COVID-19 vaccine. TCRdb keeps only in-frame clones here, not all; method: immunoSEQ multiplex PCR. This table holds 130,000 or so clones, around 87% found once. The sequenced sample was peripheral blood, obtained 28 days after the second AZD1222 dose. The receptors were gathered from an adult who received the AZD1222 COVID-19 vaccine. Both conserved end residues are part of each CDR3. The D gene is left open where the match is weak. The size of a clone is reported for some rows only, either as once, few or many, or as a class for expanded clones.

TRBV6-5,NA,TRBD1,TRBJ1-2,TGTGCCAGCACGGGACAGGGGCTTACTAACTATGGCTACACCTTC,CASTGQGLTNYGYTF
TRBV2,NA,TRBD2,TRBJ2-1,TGTGCCAGCCCCAAGACTAGCGGGGAGGACAATGAGCAGTTCTTC,CASPKTSGEDNEQFF
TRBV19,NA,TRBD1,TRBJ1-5,TGTGCCGGTTCCGGGACAGGGGGTAGCAATCAGCCCCAGCATTTT,CAGSGTGGSNQPQHF
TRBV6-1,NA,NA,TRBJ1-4,TGTGCCAGCAGTGAAAGAGGAGGGTATAATGAAAAACTGTTTTTT,CASSERGGYNEKLFF
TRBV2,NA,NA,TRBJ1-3,TGTGCCAGCAGCCAGAGGTCTGGAAACACCATATATTTT,CASSQRSGNTIYF
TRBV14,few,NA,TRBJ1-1,TGTGCCAGCAGCCAAGATCTGGGCAGGGTCGGGACTGAAGCTTTCTTT,CASSQDLGRVGTEAFF
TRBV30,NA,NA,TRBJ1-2,TGTGCCTGGAGTGTGGGCACCTTACGTAATGGCTACACCTTC,CAWSVGTLRNGYTF
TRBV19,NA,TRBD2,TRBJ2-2,TGTGCCAGTAGTCTCTCCGGGACTAGCTACACCGGGGAGCTGTTTTTT,CASSLSGTSYTGELFF
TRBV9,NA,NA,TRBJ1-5,TGTGCCAGCAGCGAAACAGGGACGAGCAATCAGCCCCAGCATTTT,CASSETGTSNQPQHF
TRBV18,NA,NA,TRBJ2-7,TGTGCCAGCTCACCGAGTATACACGAGCAGTACTTC,CASSPSIHEQYF
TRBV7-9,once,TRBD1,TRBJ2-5,TGTGCCAGCAGCCTCCGGGACAGGTGGAACCAAGAGACCCAGTACTTC,CASSLRDRWNQETQYF
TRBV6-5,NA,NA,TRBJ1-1,TGTGCCAGCAGTTACATCGGGGTAAGAACTGAAGCTTTCTTT,CASSYIGVRTEAFF
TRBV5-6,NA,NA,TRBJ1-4,TGTGCCAGCAGCTTGACTTGGGGTCGTGAAAAACTGTTTTTT,CASSLTWGREKLFF
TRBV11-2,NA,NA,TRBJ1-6,TGTGCCAGCAGCAACCAGGGGAATAGGAACTCACCCCTCCACTTT,CASSNQGNRNSPLHF
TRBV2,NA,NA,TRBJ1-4,TGTGCCAGCAACTCCTTGGCAGGGCGGACTGAAAAACTGTTTTTT,CASNSLAGRTEKLFF
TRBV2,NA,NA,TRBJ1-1,TGTGCCAGCGGGAGGGCGCCCTTTGAAGCTTTCTTT,CASGRAPFEAFF
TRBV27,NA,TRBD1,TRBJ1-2,TGTGCCAGCGGGCTTAGACAGGGAGACAACTATGGCTACACCTTC,CASGLRQGDNYGYTF
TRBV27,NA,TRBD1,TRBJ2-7,TGTGCCAGCTCCTATACCGGGACAGGGGATTTCGAGCAGTACTTC,CASSYTGTGDFEQYF
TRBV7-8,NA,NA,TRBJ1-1,TGTGCCAGCAGCTTAAATAGGAACACTGAAGCTTTCTTT,CASSLNRNTEAFF
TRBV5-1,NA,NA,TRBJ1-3,TGCGCCAGCAGCCCTCTTCCAGGGCCGTTAAACACCATATATTTT,CASSPLPGPLNTIYF
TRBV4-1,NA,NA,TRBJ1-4,TGCGCCAGCAGCCCCTTCCCCAAGAGGAACGAAAAACTGTTTTTT,CASSPFPKRNEKLFF
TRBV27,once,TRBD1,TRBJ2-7,TGTGCCAGCAGTTTCACGGGACAGGGGACCTACGAGCAGTACTTC,CASSFTGQGTYEQYF